A selection of T cell receptor beta chains follows, all from one sample in a study of blood T cell repertoires in COVID-19. Data came from immunoSEQ multiplex PCR; TCRdb stores just in-frame clones and leaves some out. The data show about 260,000 clones, with approximately 87% seen just once and 1.5% held by the top ten. Sequencing was carried out using peripheral blood. These receptors were taken from a middle-aged woman who had recovered from COVID-19. The CDR3 runs from the conserved cysteine through the conserved F or W. A D gene is named only where the DNA matches it firmly. Clone size is not always given. Where it is, it says once, few, many or a class for expanded clones.

TRBJ1-2	-	TRBV6-1	-	CASSELGDGGYTF	TGTGCCAGCAGTGAACTAGGGGATGGAGGCTACACCTTC
TRBJ1-1	-	TRBV6-1	-	CASSEGQGHTEAFF	TGTGCCAGCAGTGAAGGGCAGGGGCACACTGAAGCTTTCTTT
TRBJ1-1	-	TRBV30	-	CAWTRGITEAFF	TGTGCCTGGACCAGGGGTATCACTGAAGCTTTCTTT
TRBJ2-2	-	TRBV10-1	TRBD1	CASRPGTGSGELFF	TGCGCCAGCAGGCCCGGGACAGGGTCCGGGGAGCTGTTTTTT
TRBJ2-7	few	TRBV3-1/TRBV3-2	-	CASSQDLRLQGYEQYF	TGTGCCAGCAGCCAAGACTTACGCCTCCAGGGCTACGAGCAGTACTTC
TRBJ2-2	-	TRBV7-9	-	CASSRWRAGELFF	TGTGCCAGCAGCCGCTGGAGAGCCGGGGAGCTGTTTTTT
TRBJ2-3	-	TRBV19	TRBD2	CASSDRGDGDTQYF	TGTGCCAGTAGTGACCGGGGGGACGGAGATACGCAGTATTTT
TRBJ1-5	few	TRBV2	-	CASSEARRVQPQHF	TGTGCCAGCAGTGAAGCGCGCAGGGTTCAGCCCCAGCATTTT
TRBJ2-7	-	TRBV10-3	-	CAITGGSYEQYF	TGTGCCATCACCGGAGGGTCCTACGAGCAGTACTTC
TRBJ2-7	-	TRBV20-1	-	CSASISGYEQYF	TGCAGTGCTAGTATCTCGGGATATGAGCAGTACTTC
TRBJ2-5	-	TRBV6-2/TRBV6-3	TRBD2	CASSLLAGRKETQYF	TGTGCCAGCAGTCTTCTAGCGGGGAGAAAAGAGACCCAGTACTTC
TRBJ2-2	-	TRBV5-5	-	CASSLVGAIDTGELFF	TGTGCCAGCAGCTTGGTGGGGGCGATCGACACCGGGGAGCTGTTTTTT
TRBJ1-2	-	TRBV6-2/TRBV6-3	-	CASSYSQAGGYTF	TGTGCCAGCAGTTACTCTCAGGCGGGTGGCTACACCTTC
TRBJ2-7	once	TRBV12-3/TRBV12-4	-	CASSSGHFGQYF	TGTGCCAGCAGTTCTGGGCACTTTGGGCAGTACTTC
TRBJ2-3	-	TRBV9	-	CASSIFRSGNTDTQYF	TGTGCCAGCAGCATCTTCAGGAGCGGTAACACAGATACGCAGTATTTT
TRBJ2-2	-	TRBV4-3	TRBD2	CASSHPGPIAGGPGTGELFF	TGCGCCAGCAGCCATCCCGGGCCTATAGCGGGGGGGCCAGGGACCGGGGAGCTGTTTTTT
TRBJ2-3	-	TRBV4-1	-	CASSQVSGITDTQYF	TGCGCCAGCAGCCAAGTTTCAGGGATCACAGATACGCAGTATTTT
TRBJ1-6	-	TRBV6-5	TRBD1	CASSFDRAYNSPLHF	TGTGCCAGCAGTTTCGACAGGGCCTATAATTCACCCCTCCACTTT
TRBJ1-2	-	TRBV6-5	-	CATRRPGYGYTF	TGTGCCACCCGGCGTCCGGGCTATGGCTACACCTTC
TRBJ1-6	-	TRBV6-5	-	CASREGGTNSPLHF	TGTGCCAGCAGGGAGGGTGGAACTAATTCACCCCTCCACTTT
TRBJ1-1	-	TRBV7-9	-	CASRRLQGKAEAFF	TGTGCCAGCAGGCGACTCCAGGGGAAGGCTGAAGCTTTCTTT
TRBJ1-1	-	TRBV10-3	-	CAISESPPGGTEAFF	TGTGCCATCAGTGAGTCCCCCCCGGGGGGGACTGAAGCTTTCTTT
TRBJ1-1	-	TRBV7-9	TRBD1	CASSLGDREAFF	TGTGCCAGCAGCTTGGGGGACAGGGAAGCTTTCTTT
TRBJ2-2	-	TRBV10-2	TRBD1	CASTRNPGQGIGELFF	TGCGCCAGCACTAGAAATCCGGGACAGGGGATCGGGGAGCTGTTTTTT
TRBJ1-2	-	TRBV5-1	-	CASSLDWESSYTF	TGCGCCAGCAGCTTGGACTGGGAGAGTAGCTACACCTTC
TRBJ1-5	few	TRBV27	TRBD1	CASRNTGGNQPQHF	TGTGCCAGCAGAAATACAGGGGGGAACCAGCCCCAGCATTTT
TRBJ2-7	-	TRBV19	-	CASSIRGAAPEQYF	TGTGCCAGTAGTATAAGGGGCGCTGCGCCGGAGCAGTACTTC
TRBJ2-7	-	TRBV5-1	TRBD1	CASSPRQGTVYEQYF	TGCGCCAGCAGCCCCCGACAGGGTACCGTCTACGAGCAGTACTTC
TRBJ1-6	-	TRBV5-6	-	CASSLVNPNSPLHF	TGTGCCAGCAGCTTGGTAAATCCTAATTCACCCCTCCACTTT
TRBJ2-7	-	TRBV3-1/TRBV3-2	-	CASSPQGTLSYEQYF	TGTGCCAGCAGCCCGCAGGGGACCCTTTCCTACGAGCAGTACTTC
TRBJ1-1	-	TRBV5-4	-	CASSLQGWAAEAFF	TGTGCCAGCAGCTTACAGGGTTGGGCGGCTGAAGCTTTCTTT
TRBJ1-3	once	TRBV30	-	CAWSTGGTGNTIYF	TGTGCCTGGAGTACGGGAGGGACTGGAAACACCATATATTTT
TRBJ2-1	once	TRBV9	-	CASSVAGSYNEQFF	TGTGCCAGCAGCGTAGCAGGTTCCTACAATGAGCAGTTCTTC
TRBJ2-1	-	TRBV6-1	TRBD1	CASAGQGVTYNEQFF	TGTGCCAGCGCAGGGCAGGGGGTAACCTACAATGAGCAGTTCTTC
TRBJ2-5	-	TRBV5-1	-	CASSLRRLETQYF	TGCGCCAGCAGCTTGCGGAGGTTGGAGACCCAGTACTTC
TRBJ2-2	-	TRBV3-1/TRBV3-2	-	CASSPPSRSAGELFF	TGTGCCAGCAGCCCCCCATCGCGGAGCGCCGGGGAGCTGTTTTTT
TRBJ2-3	-	TRBV19	-	CASRIGGTDTQYF	TGTGCCAGTAGGATAGGCGGCACAGATACGCAGTATTTT
TRBJ2-7	-	TRBV27	TRBD1	CASRDRGASYEQYF	TGTGCCAGCAGGGACAGGGGAGCCTCCTACGAGCAGTACTTC
TRBJ1-3	once	TRBV19	-	CASSLDRPFSGNTIYF	TGTGCCAGTAGCCTTGACAGGCCGTTCTCTGGAAACACCATATATTTT
TRBJ1-2	-	TRBV6-1	-	CASSEALWREGSRGEDYTF	TGTGCCAGCAGTGAAGCGCTTTGGCGGGAGGGTTCCCGAGGAGAAGACTACACCTTC
TRBJ2-3	once	TRBV11-2	TRBD2	CASSLGGALAGTYTDTQYF	TGTGCCAGCAGCTTAGGCGGGGCACTAGCGGGGACCTACACAGATACGCAGTATTTT
TRBJ2-5	-	TRBV18	-	CASFSARSQETQYF	TGTGCCAGCTTCTCGGCTCGGAGCCAAGAGACCCAGTACTTC
TRBJ2-2	once	TRBV5-1	-	CASSRRDTTNTGELFF	TGCGCCAGCAGTCGAAGGGACACAACGAACACCGGGGAGCTGTTTTTT
TRBJ1-4	-	TRBV19	-	CASSTPYGRFEKLFF	TGTGCCAGTAGTACGCCCTACGGCAGGTTCGAAAAACTGTTTTTT
TRBJ2-3	-	TRBV3-1/TRBV3-2	TRBD1	CASSRGTATSTDTQYF	TGTGCCAGCAGCCGAGGGACAGCAACTAGCACAGATACGCAGTATTTT
TRBJ2-3	-	TRBV7-2	-	CASSLVAGNADTQYF	TGTGCCAGCAGCTTAGTTGCGGGGAACGCAGATACGCAGTATTTT